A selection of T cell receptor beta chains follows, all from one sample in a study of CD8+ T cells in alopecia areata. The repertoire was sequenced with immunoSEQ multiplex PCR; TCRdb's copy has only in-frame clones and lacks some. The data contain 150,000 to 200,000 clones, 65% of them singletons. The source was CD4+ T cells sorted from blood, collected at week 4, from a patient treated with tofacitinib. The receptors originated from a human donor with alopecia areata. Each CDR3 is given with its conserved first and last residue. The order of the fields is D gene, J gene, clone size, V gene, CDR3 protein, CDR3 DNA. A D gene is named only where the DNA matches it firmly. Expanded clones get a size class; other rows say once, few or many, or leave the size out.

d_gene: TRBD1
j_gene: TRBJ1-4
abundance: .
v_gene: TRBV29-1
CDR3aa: CSVLPGTGYEKLFF
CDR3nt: TGCAGCGTTCTTCCCGGGACAGGGTACGAAAAACTGTTTTTT

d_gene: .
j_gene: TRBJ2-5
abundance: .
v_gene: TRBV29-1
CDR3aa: CSVSGSLLRETQYF
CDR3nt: TGCAGCGTTAGCGGGTCACTTCTTCGGGAGACCCAGTACTTC

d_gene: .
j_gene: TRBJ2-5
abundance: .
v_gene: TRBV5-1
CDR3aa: CASSLTLGESPKTQYF
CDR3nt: TGCGCCAGCAGCCTTACACTAGGGGAGTCTCCCAAGACCCAGTACTTC

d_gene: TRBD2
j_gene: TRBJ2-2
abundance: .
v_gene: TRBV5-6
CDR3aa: CASSLVLAGVNTGELFF
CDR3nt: TGTGCCAGCAGCTTGGTGCTAGCGGGAGTGAACACCGGGGAGCTGTTTTTT

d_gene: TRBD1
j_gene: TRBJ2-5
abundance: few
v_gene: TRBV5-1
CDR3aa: CASSDPGQVLETQYF
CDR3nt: TGCGCCAGCTCCGACCCGGGACAGGTCCTAGAGACCCAGTACTTC

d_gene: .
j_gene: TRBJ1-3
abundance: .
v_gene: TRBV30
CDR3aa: CAWSVLTGSGNTIYF
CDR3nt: TGTGCCTGGAGTGTACTGACGGGTTCTGGAAACACCATATATTTT

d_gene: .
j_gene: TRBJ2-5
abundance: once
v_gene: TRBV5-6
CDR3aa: CASSLMSFETQYF
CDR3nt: TGTGCCAGCAGCTTAATGAGTTTTGAGACCCAGTACTTC

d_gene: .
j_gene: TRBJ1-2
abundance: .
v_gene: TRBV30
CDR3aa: CAPPDPGNYGYTF
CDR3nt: TGTGCCCCCCCGGACCCCGGGAACTATGGCTACACCTTC

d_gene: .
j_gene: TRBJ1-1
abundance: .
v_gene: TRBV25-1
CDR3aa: CASSEAGRDTEAFF
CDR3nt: TGTGCCAGCAGTGAAGCGGGAAGGGACACTGAAGCTTTCTTT

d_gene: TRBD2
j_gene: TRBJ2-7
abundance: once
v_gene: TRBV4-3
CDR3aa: CASSQFPGLAEYEQYF
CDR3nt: TGCGCCAGCAGCCAATTCCCCGGACTAGCGGAGTACGAGCAGTACTTC

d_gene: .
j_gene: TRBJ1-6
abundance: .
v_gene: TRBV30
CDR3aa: CAWDLSRNSPLHF
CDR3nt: TGTGCCTGGGATCTATCCCGGAATTCACCCCTCCACTTT

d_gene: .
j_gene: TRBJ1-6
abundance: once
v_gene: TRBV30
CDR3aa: CAWRSRVDSPLHF
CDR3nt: TGTGCCTGGAGGAGCAGGGTGGACTCACCCCTCCACTTT

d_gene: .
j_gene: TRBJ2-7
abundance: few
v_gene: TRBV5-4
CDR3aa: CASSSKRPETYEQYF
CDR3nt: TGTGCCAGCAGCTCCAAAAGGCCAGAGACTTACGAGCAGTACTTC

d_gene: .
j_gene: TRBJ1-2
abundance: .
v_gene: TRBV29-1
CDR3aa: CSVPRESGGYTF
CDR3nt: TGCAGCGTTCCTCGGGAATCTGGGGGCTACACCTTC

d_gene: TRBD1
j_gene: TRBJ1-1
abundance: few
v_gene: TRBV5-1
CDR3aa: CASKPGTEGEAFF
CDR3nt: TGCGCCAGCAAACCCGGGACAGAAGGTGAAGCTTTCTTT

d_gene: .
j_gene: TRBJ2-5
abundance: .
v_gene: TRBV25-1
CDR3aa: CASSALDGWGKTQYF
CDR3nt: TGTGCCAGCAGTGCCCTAGACGGATGGGGAAAGACCCAGTACTTC

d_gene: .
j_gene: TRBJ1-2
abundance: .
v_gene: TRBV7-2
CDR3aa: CASSFMGDGYTF
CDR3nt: TGTGCCAGCAGCTTTATGGGAGACGGCTACACCTTC

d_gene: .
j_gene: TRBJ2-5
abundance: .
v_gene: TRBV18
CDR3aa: CASSQSPLQETQYF
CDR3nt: TGTGCCAGCAGCCAATCACCTCTCCAAGAGACCCAGTACTTC

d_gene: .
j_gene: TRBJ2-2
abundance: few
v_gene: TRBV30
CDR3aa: CAWSGVPRTGELFF
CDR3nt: TGTGCCTGGAGTGGGGTCCCTAGGACCGGGGAGCTGTTTTTT

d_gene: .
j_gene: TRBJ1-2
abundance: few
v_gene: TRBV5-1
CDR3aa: CASSLERPYGYTF
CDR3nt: TGCGCCAGCAGCTTGGAACGGCCCTATGGCTACACCTTC

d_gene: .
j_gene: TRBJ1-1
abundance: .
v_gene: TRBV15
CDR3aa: CATNAGHDSTEAFF
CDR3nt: TGTGCCACCAATGCTGGACATGACAGTACTGAAGCTTTCTTT

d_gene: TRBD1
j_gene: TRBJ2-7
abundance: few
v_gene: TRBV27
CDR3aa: CASKPLGQGRTYEQYF
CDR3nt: TGTGCCAGCAAACCGCTGGGACAGGGAAGGACCTACGAGCAGTACTTC

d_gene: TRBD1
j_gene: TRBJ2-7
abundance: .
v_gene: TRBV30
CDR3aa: CASTGGHSYEQYF
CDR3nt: TGTGCCTCTACAGGGGGCCATTCCTACGAGCAGTACTTC

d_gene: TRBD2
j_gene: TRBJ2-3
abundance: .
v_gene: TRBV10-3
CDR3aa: CAISEFQRGSTDTQYF
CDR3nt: TGTGCCATCAGTGAGTTTCAGCGGGGGAGCACAGATACGCAGTATTTT

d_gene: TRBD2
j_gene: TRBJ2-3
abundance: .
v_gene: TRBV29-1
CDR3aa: CSVSRLAGDTQYF
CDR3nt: TGCAGCGTTTCGCGACTAGCGGGGGATACGCAGTATTTT

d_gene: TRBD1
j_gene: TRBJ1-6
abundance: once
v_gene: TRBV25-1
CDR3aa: CASSEGTGDSPLHF
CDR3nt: TGTGCCAGCAGTGAGGGGACAGGGGATTCACCCCTCCACTTT

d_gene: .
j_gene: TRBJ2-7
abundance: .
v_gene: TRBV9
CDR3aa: CASSVSGGSYEQYF
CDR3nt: TGTGCCAGCAGCGTGTCCGGGGGCTCCTACGAGCAGTACTTC

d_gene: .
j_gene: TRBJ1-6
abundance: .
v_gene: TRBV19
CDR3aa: CASTIKGRANSPLHF
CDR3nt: TGTGCCAGTACTATCAAGGGTCGAGCTAATTCACCCCTCCACTTT

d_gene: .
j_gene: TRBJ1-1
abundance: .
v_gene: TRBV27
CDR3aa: CASSPLGTEAFF
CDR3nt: TGTGCCAGCAGCCCGTTGGGCACTGAAGCTTTCTTT

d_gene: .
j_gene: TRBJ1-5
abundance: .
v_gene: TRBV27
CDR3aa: CASSYNPGQPQHF
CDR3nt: TGTGCCAGCAGTTACAACCCAGGGCAGCCCCAGCATTTT

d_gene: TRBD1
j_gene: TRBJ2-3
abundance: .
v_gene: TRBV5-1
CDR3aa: CASSWTGARTDTQYF
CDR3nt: TGCGCCAGCAGCTGGACAGGGGCCCGCACAGATACGCAGTATTTT

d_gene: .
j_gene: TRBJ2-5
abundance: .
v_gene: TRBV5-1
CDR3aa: CASSSRYQETQYF
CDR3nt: TGCGCCAGCAGCTCAAGATACCAAGAGACCCAGTACTTC

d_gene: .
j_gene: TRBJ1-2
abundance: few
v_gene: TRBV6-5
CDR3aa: CASSEGLLAWGYTF
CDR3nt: TGTGCCAGCAGTGAGGGTCTCCTTGCTTGGGGCTACACCTTC

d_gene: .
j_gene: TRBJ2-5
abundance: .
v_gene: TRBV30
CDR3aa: CAWSVKGGVRETQYF
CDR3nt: TGTGCCTGGAGTGTAAAGGGGGGCGTAAGGGAGACCCAGTACTTC

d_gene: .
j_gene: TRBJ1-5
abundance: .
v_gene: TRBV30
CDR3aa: CAWSDSNQPQHF
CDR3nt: TGTGCCTGGAGTGATAGCAATCAGCCCCAGCATTTT

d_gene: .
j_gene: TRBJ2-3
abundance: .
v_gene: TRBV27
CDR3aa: CATRGLDTDTQYF
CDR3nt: TGTGCCACCCGCGGGCTTGACACAGATACGCAGTATTTT

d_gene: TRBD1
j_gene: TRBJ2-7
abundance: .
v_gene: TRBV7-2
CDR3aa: CASSQWDRSSYEQYF
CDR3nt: TGTGCCAGCAGCCAGTGGGACAGGAGCTCCTACGAGCAGTACTTC

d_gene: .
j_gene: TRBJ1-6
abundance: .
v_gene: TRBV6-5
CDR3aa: CASSWSPGINSPLHF
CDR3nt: TGTGCCAGCAGTTGGTCACCAGGTATCAATTCACCCCTCCACTTT

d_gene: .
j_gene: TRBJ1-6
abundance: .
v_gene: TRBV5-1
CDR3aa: CASSLGRTDNSPLHF
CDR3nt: TGCGCCAGCAGCTTGGGGCGGACCGATAATTCACCCCTCCACTTT

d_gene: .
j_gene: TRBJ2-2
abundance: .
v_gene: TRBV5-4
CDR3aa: CASSLVNTGELFF
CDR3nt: TGTGCCAGCAGCTTGGTAAACACCGGGGAGCTGTTTTTT

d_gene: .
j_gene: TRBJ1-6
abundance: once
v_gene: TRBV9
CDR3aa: CASSASNSPLHF
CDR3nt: TGTGCCAGCAGCGCCTCAAATTCACCCCTCCACTTT

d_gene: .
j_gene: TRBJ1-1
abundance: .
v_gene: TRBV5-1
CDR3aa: CASSLVQQNTEAFF
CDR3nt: TGCGCCAGCAGCTTGGTCCAGCAGAACACTGAAGCTTTCTTT

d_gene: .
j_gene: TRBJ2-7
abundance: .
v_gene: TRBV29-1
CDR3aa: CSVEETYKAEQYF
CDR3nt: TGCAGCGTTGAGGAAACATACAAGGCCGAGCAGTACTTC

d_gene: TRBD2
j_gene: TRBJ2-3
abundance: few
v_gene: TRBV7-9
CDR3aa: CASSLTSGGTDTQYF
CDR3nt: TGTGCCAGCAGTCTTACTAGCGGGGGCACAGATACGCAGTATTTT

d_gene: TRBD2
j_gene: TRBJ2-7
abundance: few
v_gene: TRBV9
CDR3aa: CASSVSGVSYEQYF
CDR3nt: TGTGCCAGCAGCGTTAGCGGGGTATCCTACGAGCAGTACTTC

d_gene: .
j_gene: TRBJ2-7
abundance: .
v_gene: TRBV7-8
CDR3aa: CASSYFVEAYEQYF
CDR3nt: TGTGCCAGCAGCTATTTCGTCGAGGCCTACGAGCAGTACTTC

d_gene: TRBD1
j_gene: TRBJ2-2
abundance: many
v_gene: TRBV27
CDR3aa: CASRNRGQSGELFF
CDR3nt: TGTGCCAGCAGGAACAGGGGTCAGAGCGGGGAGCTGTTTTTT

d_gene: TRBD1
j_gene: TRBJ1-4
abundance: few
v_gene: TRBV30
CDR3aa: CAWSVQGEKLFF
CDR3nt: TGTGCCTGGAGTGTACAGGGGGAAAAACTGTTTTTT

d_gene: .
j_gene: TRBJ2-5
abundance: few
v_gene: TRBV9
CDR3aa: CASSVEPRGRLETQYF
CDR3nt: TGTGCCAGCAGCGTAGAGCCCAGGGGGAGGCTTGAGACCCAGTACTTC

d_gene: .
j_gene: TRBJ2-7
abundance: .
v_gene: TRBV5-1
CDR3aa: CASSLEVANYEQYF
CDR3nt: TGCGCCAGCAGCTTGGAGGTTGCGAATTACGAGCAGTACTTC

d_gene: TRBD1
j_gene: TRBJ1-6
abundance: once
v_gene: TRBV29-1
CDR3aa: CSVWTGDNSPLHF
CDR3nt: TGCAGCGTATGGACAGGGGATAATTCACCCCTCCACTTT

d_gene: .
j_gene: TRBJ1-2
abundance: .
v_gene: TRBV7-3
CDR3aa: CASSLFPGALPYGYTF
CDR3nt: TGTGCCAGCAGTCTTTTCCCAGGGGCGTTGCCCTATGGCTACACCTTC

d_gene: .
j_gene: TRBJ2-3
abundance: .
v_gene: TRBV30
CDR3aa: CAWSQEFSTDTQYF
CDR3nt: TGTGCCTGGAGCCAAGAATTTAGCACAGATACGCAGTATTTT

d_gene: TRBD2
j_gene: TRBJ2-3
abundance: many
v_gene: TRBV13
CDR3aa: CASSPSGARTDTQYF
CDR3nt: TGTGCCAGCAGCCCTAGCGGGGCCCGCACAGATACGCAGTATTTT

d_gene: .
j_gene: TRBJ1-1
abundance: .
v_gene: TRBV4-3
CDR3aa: CASSNRADTEAFF
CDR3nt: TGCGCCAGCAGCAACAGGGCGGACACTGAAGCTTTCTTT

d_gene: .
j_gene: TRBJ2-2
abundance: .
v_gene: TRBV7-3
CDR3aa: CASSLSWNTGELFF
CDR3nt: TGTGCCAGCAGCTTATCGTGGAACACCGGGGAGCTGTTTTTT

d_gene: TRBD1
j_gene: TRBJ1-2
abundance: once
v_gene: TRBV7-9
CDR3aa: CASSLVGGQGDYGYTF
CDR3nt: TGTGCCAGCAGCTTAGTAGGTGGACAGGGAGACTATGGCTACACCTTC

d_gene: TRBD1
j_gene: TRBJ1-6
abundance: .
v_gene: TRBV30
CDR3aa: CAVPPFGTGASPLHF
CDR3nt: TGTGCCGTTCCTCCGTTTGGGACAGGGGCTTCACCCCTCCACTTT